Reported below is one TCR beta chain. The CDR3 contains 14 residues. The germline V gene has CDR1 LNHDA and CDR2 SQIVND (reference sequence). V shed 10 bases, J shed 7 bases, and the junction held 13 bases outside the gene matches. This specimen comes from a study of blood T cell repertoires in COVID-19. Sequenced by immunoSEQ multiplex PCR; TCRdb stores in-frame clones only, minus some. The profile covers about 200,000 clones, with just under 90% appearing a single time and roughly 1.2% taken by the ten largest. Clinical histories supplied by participants themselves formed the basis of cohort assignment. Cohort 3 donors counted as recovered after two negative PCRs, clearance, or resolved symptoms.

This receptor was identified in a man aged 25 to 40 who had recovered from COVID-19. The chain couples TRBV19 to TRBJ2-1; 7 bases map to TRBD2. Sequenced: PBMCs or T cells enriched from blood (not recorded which). For the CDR3, the DNA is TGTGCCACAACCCTTCGGGAGGAGTTGAATGAGCAGTTCTTC. It encodes CATTLREELNEQFF.